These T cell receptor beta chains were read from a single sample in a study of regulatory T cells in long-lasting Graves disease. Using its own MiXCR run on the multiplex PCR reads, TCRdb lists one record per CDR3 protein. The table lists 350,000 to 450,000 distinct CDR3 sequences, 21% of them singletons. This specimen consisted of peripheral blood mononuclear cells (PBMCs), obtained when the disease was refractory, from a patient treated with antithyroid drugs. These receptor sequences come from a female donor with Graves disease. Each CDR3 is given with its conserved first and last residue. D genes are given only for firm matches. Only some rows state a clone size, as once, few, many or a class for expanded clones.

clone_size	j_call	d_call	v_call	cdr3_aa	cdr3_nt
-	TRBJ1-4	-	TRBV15	CATSRRPRNEKLLF	TGTGCCACCAGCCGCCGACCTCGGAATGAAAAACTGCTTTTT
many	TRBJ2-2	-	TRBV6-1	CASSENGELFF	TGTGCCAGCAGTGAAAACGGGGAGCTGTTTTTT
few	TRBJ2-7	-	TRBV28	CASSAPTTGLYEQYF	TGTGCCAGCAGTGCCCCCACTACAGGGCTCTACGAGCAGTACTTC
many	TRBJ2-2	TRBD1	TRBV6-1	CASSRQGPGELFF	TGTGCCAGCAGTCGACAGGGGCCCGGGGAGCTGTTTTTT
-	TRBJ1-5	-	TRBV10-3	CAIGGFSNQPQHF	TGTGCCATCGGCGGATTTAGCAATCAGCCCCAGCATTTT
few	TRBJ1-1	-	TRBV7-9	CASSPQGPNTEAFF	TGTGCCAGCTCACCGCAGGGCCCGAACACTGAAGCTTTCTTT
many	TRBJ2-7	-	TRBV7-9	CASSLARDYEQYF	TGTGCCAGCAGCTTAGCCAGGGACTACGAGCAGTACTTC
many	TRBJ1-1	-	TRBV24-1	CATSATDTSEAFF	TGTGCCACCAGTGCCACGGACACTTCTGAAGCTTTCTTT
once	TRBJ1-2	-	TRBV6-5	CASSYKNWEGYTF	TGTGCCAGCAGTTATAAGAATTGGGAGGGCTACACCTTC
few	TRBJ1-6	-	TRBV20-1	CSAREGGRPVAAPLHF	TGCAGTGCTAGAGAGGGTGGGCGGCCAGTTGCGGCACCCCTCCACTTT
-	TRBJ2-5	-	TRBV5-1	CASNLGGTETQYF	TGCGCCAGCAACCTGGGCGGGACAGAGACCCAGTACTTC
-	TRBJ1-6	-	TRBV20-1	CSARAGRGGNSPLHF	TGCAGTGCTAGAGCGGGCAGGGGAGGCAATTCACCCCTCCACTTT
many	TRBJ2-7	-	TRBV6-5	CASSYWGLESSYEQYF	TGTGCCAGCAGTTACTGGGGACTCGAGAGCTCCTACGAGCAGTACTTC
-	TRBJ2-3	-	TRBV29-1	CSVLGTYDTDTQYF	TGCAGCGTCCTAGGGACCTATGACACAGATACGCAGTATTTT
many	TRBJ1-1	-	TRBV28	CASSPPQPSNTEAFF	TGTGCCAGCAGTCCCCCCCAGCCGTCGAACACTGAAGCTTTCTTT
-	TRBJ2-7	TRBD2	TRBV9	CASSGESGSGGQYF	TGTGCCAGCAGCGGAGAGAGCGGGAGTGGGGGGCAGTACTTC
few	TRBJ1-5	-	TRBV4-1	CASSQDKGFYSNQPQHF	TGCGCCAGCAGCCAAGATAAAGGGTTCTATAGCAATCAGCCCCAGCATTTT
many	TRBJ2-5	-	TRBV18	CASSPPSSGKETQYF	TGTGCCAGCTCACCACCGTCGTCAGGAAAAGAGACCCAGTACTTC
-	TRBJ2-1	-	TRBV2	CASRTTGLPYNEQFF	TGTGCCAGCAGGACTACAGGGCTCCCCTACAATGAGCAGTTCTTC
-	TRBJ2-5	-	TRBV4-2	CASSQDSRGLGETQYF	TGTGCCAGCAGCCAAGATTCCCGGGGCCTGGGAGAGACCCAGTACTTC
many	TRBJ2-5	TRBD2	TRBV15	CATSRGLAGGVETQYF	TGTGCCACCAGCAGAGGCTTGGCGGGGGGAGTAGAGACCCAGTACTTC
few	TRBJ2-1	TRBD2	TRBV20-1	CSVPGLAGDNEQFF	TGCAGTGTACCGGGACTAGCGGGGGACAATGAGCAGTTCTTC
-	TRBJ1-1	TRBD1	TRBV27	CASSGTVTEAFF	TGTGCCAGCAGTGGGACAGTAACTGAAGCTTTCTTT
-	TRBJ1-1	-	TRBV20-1	CSARDPRAGTEAFF	TGCAGTGCTAGAGATCCTCGGGCCGGGACTGAAGCTTTCTTT
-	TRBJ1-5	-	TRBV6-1	CASSTGTKNSNQPQHF	TGTGCCAGCAGTACCGGGACAAAAAATAGCAATCAGCCCCAGCATTTT
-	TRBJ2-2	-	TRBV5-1	CASSSQSGLAGELFF	TGTGCCAGCAGCTCACAGAGCGGGTTAGCCGGGGAGCTGTTTTTT